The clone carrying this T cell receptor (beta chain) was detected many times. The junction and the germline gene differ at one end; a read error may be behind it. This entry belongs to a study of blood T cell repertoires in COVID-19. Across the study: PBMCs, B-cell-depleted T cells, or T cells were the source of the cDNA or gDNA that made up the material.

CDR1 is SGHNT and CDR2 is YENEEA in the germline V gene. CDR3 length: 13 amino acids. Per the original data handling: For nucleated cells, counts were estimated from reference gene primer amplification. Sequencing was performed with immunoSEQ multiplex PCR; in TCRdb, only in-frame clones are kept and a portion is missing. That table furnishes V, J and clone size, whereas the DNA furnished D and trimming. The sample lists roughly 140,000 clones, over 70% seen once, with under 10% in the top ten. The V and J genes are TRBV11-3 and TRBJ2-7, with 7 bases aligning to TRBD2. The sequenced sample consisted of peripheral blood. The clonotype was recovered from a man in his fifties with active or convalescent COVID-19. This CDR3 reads CASSLEGAGAQNF. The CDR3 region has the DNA TGTGCCAGCAGCTTAGAAGGCGCGGGAGCTCAGAACTTC.